The 10 T cell receptor beta chains below all came from one sample that was sequenced in a study of beta chain features in type 1 diabetes. Which antigens these TCRs recognize remains unknown. Study-level results: TCRB CDR3s from Type 1 diabetes patients were moderately but significantly shorter in all four CD4+ subsets.

Every bit of the isolated RNA underwent reverse transcription, so sequencing read expressed TCRB transcripts. TCRdb keeps only in-frame clones here, not all; method: immunoSEQ multiplex PCR. Altogether a few hundred thousand clones are present, around 12% being singletons, with the ten largest covering about 0.01%. Sequencing input: naive CD4+ T cells from blood. The receptors derive from a woman aged 18-29 years with type 1 diabetes.

This clone came up a few times. The rearrangement links TRBV7-2 to TRBJ2-3; TRBD1 matches at 8 bases. Germline V gene lookup returns CDR1 SGHTA and CDR2 FQGNSA. CDR3 length: 16 residues. J gave up 1 base and V 4 bases, and 7 bases lay outside the gene matches. DNA of the CDR3: TGTGCCAGCAGCTATTTACCGGGACAGGGCACAGATACGCAGTATTTT. It codes for CASSYLPGQGTDTQYF.

The chain carries TRBV21-1 and TRBJ2-7; the table assigns TRBD1, which was not confirmed against the DNA. TRBJ2-5 matches the DNA end more closely, so the J call is doubtful. TRBV21-1 corresponds to a pseudogene. This CDR3 is built from 13 residues. Written as DNA, the CDR3 is TGTGCCAGCATCGGTTCAGGTCTCTCGACCCAGTACTTC. Translating gives CASIGSGLSTQYF.

The chain joins TRBV5-6 to TRBJ1-5; 7 nucleotides match TRBD1. Germline CDR1 reads SGHDT; CDR2 reads YYEEEE. V gave up 4 bases and J gave up 6 bases; unmatched junction bases: 7. The CDR3 is 14 residues long. The CDR3 here is CASSISGGPQPQHF. CDR3 in DNA: TGTGCCAGCAGCATCTCAGGGGGGCCTCAGCCCCAGCATTTT.

This clone was seen a few times. This sample includes further DNA sequences coding for the same CDR3. The chain combines TRBV29-1 with TRBJ1-2; 7 bases are a match to TRBD1. The CDR3 consists of 13 residues. With V trimmed by 4 bases and J by 2 bases, 4 bases remained unmatched. Per germline, CDR1 SQVTM and CDR2 ANQGSEA. The CDR3 is CSVGQGENYGYTF. The CDR3 DNA follows: TGCAGCGTTGGGCAGGGGGAAAACTATGGCTACACCTTC.

The gene calls are TRBV5-6 and TRBJ2-7, with TRBD2 matching over 10 bases. Germline-derived CDR1 and CDR2 are SGHDT and YYEEEE. The V segment lost 0 bases and the J segment 5 bases; nucleotides outside the gene matches: 5. The CDR3 spans 15 residues. The CDR3, as DNA: TGTGCCAGCAGCTTGGTGAGAGCGGGAGGGGACGAGCAGTACTTC. Translating gives CASSLVRAGGDEQYF.

The gene calls are TRBV15 and TRBJ1-1; TRBD1 matches at 7 bases. The V gene's germline CDR1 is LNHNV and CDR2 YYDKDF (reference sequence). The CDR3 consists of 16 residues. V trimming: 0 bases; J trimming: 1 base; junction bases outside the gene matches: 5. CDR3 DNA sequence: TGTGCCACCAGCAGAGATCTGAACAGGGGGAACACTGAAGCTTTCTTT. Its translation: CATSRDLNRGNTEAFF.

This clone was recorded a few times. CDR3 amino acids: CASSSGTSAQETQYF. CDR3 in DNA: TGTGCCAGCAGCTCCGGGACTAGCGCACAAGAGACCCAGTACTTC. The chain joins TRBV5-6 to TRBJ2-5, with TRBD2 matching over 10 bases. Germline assignment: CDR1 SGHDT and CDR2 YYEEEE. This CDR3 contains 15 residues. Trimming removed 3 bases from V and 2 bases from J; junction bases left unmatched: 4.

This clone showed up just a few times. The chain has TRBV5-1 and TRBJ1-1, with a possible D match to TRBD1 (5 bases). The CDR3 runs to 14 residues. CDR1 SGHRS and CDR2 YFSETQ come from the germline V gene. The germline V and J ends were trimmed by 3 bases and 4 bases, with 13 bases remaining between them. The CDR3 loop reads CASSSARVATEAFF. CDR3 in DNA: TGCGCCAGCAGCTCGGCCAGGGTCGCCACTGAAGCTTTCTTT.

J is TRBJ2-7 and V is TRBV7-2; 11 nucleotides agree with TRBD2. Trimming removed 1 base from V and 0 bases from J; junction bases left unmatched: 8. Germline V CDR1 and CDR2: SGHTA, FQGNSA. This CDR3 comprises 18 residues. The CDR3 bases are TGTGCCAGCAGCTTAGTAGCGGGAGGGCCTTCTAGCTCCTACGAGCAGTACTTC. Protein sequence: CASSLVAGGPSSSYEQYF. Supplemented by reference TRBV7-2 and TRBJ2-7, the full variable domain reads GAGVSQSPSNKVTEKGKDVELRCDPISGHTALYWYRQSLGQGLEFLIYFQGNSAPDKSGLPSDRFSAERTGGSVSTLTIQRTQQEDSAVYLCASSLVAGGPSSSYEQYFGPGTRLTVT.

This chain links TRBV11-1 with TRBJ2-5; 9 bases are a match to TRBD1. CDR3 size: 14 residues. Germline CDR1 SGHAT, CDR2 FQDESV (reference sequence). With 4 bases clipped from V and 3 bases from J, the junction kept 3 bases outside the gene matches. The CDR3 sequence: CASSYGQGKETQYF. CDR3 bases: TGTGCCAGCAGCTATGGACAGGGGAAAGAGACCCAGTACTTC.